The TCR beta chain under discussion was sequenced for a study of T cells in Graves' hyperthyroidism and ophthalmopathy. Study in general: Peripheral blood was collected at initial diagnosis, before any treatment. Overall study findings and caveats: In the analysis, a 13 V-J model separated ophthalmopathy from stable hyperthyroidism.

Each patient was aged 18 to 65 and had newly diagnosed hyperthyroidism of under 2 months' duration. Fresh peripheral blood, 7.5 to 10 ml, was the source of the PBMCs. Amplified regions were TCR beta CDR3 sequences from RNA transcripts. The TCR CDR3 was amplified in a first-round RT-PCR using the HTBI primer set. TCRdb recomputed calls from the multiplex PCR reads with MiXCR, one row per CDR3 protein. The repertoire holds a few hundred thousand distinct CDR3 sequences, with roughly 13% as singletons. On this clonotype: Its antigen is unknown.

The sequence came from a woman aged 18-30 years with Graves' hyperthyroidism. Input material: blood.

Written as DNA, the CDR3 is TGTGCCAGCAGCCTGACTGACAGAACTAATCAGCCCCAGCATTTT. This translates into CASSLTDRTNQPQHF. This chain links TRBV28 with TRBJ1-5, with TRBD1 as a possible D gene (5 bases). Germline assignment: CDR1 MDHEN and CDR2 SYDVKM. V was clipped by 6 bases and J by 4 bases, with 16 bases between them. The CDR3 is 15 amino acids.